This passage covers 27 T cell receptor beta chains from one sample sequenced in a study of blood T cell repertoires in COVID-19. Profiling relied on immunoSEQ multiplex PCR, and the TCRdb table lists in-frame clones only, not all of them. The sample carries about 25,000 clones, approximately 82% recorded once. Sequencing was carried out using peripheral blood. These receptors all stem from an elderly man with active or convalescent COVID-19.

The chain couples TRBV27 to TRBJ2-7; D is uncertain. The germline V and J ends were trimmed by 5 bases and 0 bases, with 11 bases remaining between them. The CDR3 is made up of 14 amino acids. CDR1 MNHEY and CDR2 SMNVEV come from the germline V gene (reference sequence). CDR3 in DNA: TGTGCCAGCAGTCCTACCGATAGCTCCTACGAGCAGTACTTC. It encodes CASSPTDSSYEQYF.

The chain links TRBV2 to TRBJ2-5; TRBD2 might be the D (6 bases). Trimming cost V 6 bases and J 13 bases, with 18 bases left between them. Per germline, CDR1 SNHLY and CDR2 FYNNEI. This CDR3 spans 12 amino acids. The CDR3 reads CASRGRGTRVYF. CDR3 DNA sequence: TGTGCCAGCAGGGGTCGGGGGACGAGGGTGTACTTC.

The chain links TRBV19 to TRBJ2-5; no clear D gene. The CDR3 spans 13 residues. CDR1 LNHDA and CDR2 SQIVND come from the germline V gene (reference sequence). The ends were cut back, 4 bases at V and 6 bases at J, with 12 bases in the middle. CDR3 DNA sequence: TGTGCCAGTAGTAATTCGGGTGTCCAGACCCAGTACTTC. It codes for CASSNSGVQTQYF.

The chain carries TRBV7-8 and TRBJ1-5, with D perhaps TRBD1 (6 bases). V shed 0 bases and J shed 7 bases, with 19 bases lying between them. The germline gives CDR1 SGHVS, CDR2 FQNEAQ. The length of the CDR3 is 17 residues. The CDR3 protein is CASSLALGGGPGQPQHF. The DNA of the CDR3 is TGTGCCAGCAGCTTAGCCTTAGGGGGGGGGCCAGGACAGCCCCAGCATTTT.

This clone was counted only a few times. The rearrangement uses TRBV5-1 and TRBJ1-3; D may be TRBD1 (5 bases). V was shortened by 0 bases and J by 2 bases, with 12 bases between the two germline ends. The germline CDR1 and CDR2 sequences are SGHRS and YFSETQ. CDR3 length: 16 amino acids. CDR3 DNA sequence: TGCGCCAGCAGCTTGGCCAGCCGGGGGACTGGAAACACCATATATTTT. It specifies CASSLASRGTGNTIYF.

This chain uses TRBV2 with TRBJ2-3; maybe TRBD2 (6 bases). Germline loops: CDR1 SNHLY, CDR2 FYNNEI. V lost 3 bases, J lost 10 bases, and 11 bases lay in between. The CDR3 extends over 12 amino acids. The CDR3 protein is CASSETRVAQYF. The CDR3 DNA reads as TGTGCCAGCAGTGAGACTAGGGTGGCGCAGTATTTT.

This rearrangement joins TRBV28 to TRBJ2-1, with D perhaps matching TRBD1 (6 bases). The CDR3 runs 12 residues. The germline gives CDR1 MDHEN, CDR2 SYDVKM. The V gene lost 6 bases and the J gene lost 9 bases, with 12 bases spanning the gap. The CDR3 DNA sequence: TGTGCCAGCAGATTAACAGGGTTTGAGCAGTTCTTC. Its protein is CASRLTGFEQFF.

This clone was counted once. The rearrangement uses TRBV29-1 and TRBJ2-1; 13 nucleotides match TRBD2. Germline CDR1 and CDR2: SQVTM and ANQGSEA. The CDR3 spans 16 residues. After removal of 6 bases from V and 6 bases from J, the junction contained 11 bases not matched to a gene. CDR3 in amino acids: CSVVTSGGSPGNEQFF. The DNA for the CDR3 is TGCAGCGTAGTGACTAGCGGGGGGTCCCCTGGCAATGAGCAGTTCTTC.

This clone was observed a handful of times. The CDR3 DNA sequence: TGTGCCAGCAGTCCATCGTATGGGACAGGGAAAGAAGCTTTCTTT. Translating gives CASSPSYGTGKEAFF. The genes are TRBV27 and TRBJ1-1, with 9 nucleotides matching TRBD1. The CDR3 runs 15 residues. The germline CDR1 and CDR2 sequences are MNHEY and SMNVEV (reference sequence). V shed 5 bases, J shed 8 bases, and the junction held 12 bases outside the gene matches.

The chain employs TRBV5-1 and TRBJ1-1; TRBD1 might be the D (6 bases). CDR1 and CDR2 (germline): SGHRS, YFSETQ. V lost 5 bases to trimming and J lost 0 bases, with 14 bases between them. The CDR3 totals 15 residues. For the CDR3, the DNA is TGCGCCAGCAGTATTTCGGCAGGGGTGAACACTGAAGCTTTCTTT. It codes for CASSISAGVNTEAFF.

This clone qualifies as medium-sized. The V gene is TRBV2, the J gene TRBJ2-2, with a weak D call TRBD1 (6 bases). Trimming left V 7 bases short and J 4 bases short, with 13 bases between. The CDR3 spans 14 residues. Per germline, CDR1 SNHLY and CDR2 FYNNEI. CDR3 in amino acids: CASKGDTITGELFF. The CDR3 DNA reads as TGTGCCAGCAAAGGGGACACCATCACCGGGGAGCTGTTTTTT.

V gene TRBV6-5 combines with J gene TRBJ2-1; 7 positions match TRBD2. The CDR3 runs to 15 residues. Trimming removed 6 bases from V and 5 bases from J; junction bases left unmatched: 10. Per the germline V gene, CDR1 is MNHEY and CDR2 is SVGAGI. DNA of the CDR3: TGTGCCAGCAGGGCTCGGGAGGACCATAACAATGAGCAGTTCTTC. Protein product: CASRAREDHNNEQFF.

This sequence joins TRBV6-5 and TRBJ2-7; 7 bases match TRBD1. The J segment lost 1 base and the V segment lost 6 bases, leaving 3 bases of the junction unmatched. Per germline, CDR1 MNHEY and CDR2 SVGAGI. The CDR3 loop spans 13 amino acids. The CDR3 coding sequence is TGTGCCAGCAGGGGGACAGATTCCTACGAGCAGTACTTC. Translated, it gives CASRGTDSYEQYF.

The count of this clone is one. This sequence joins TRBV5-6 and TRBJ2-5, with D perhaps TRBD2 (5 bases). Germline assignment: CDR1 SGHDT and CDR2 YYEEEE. Trimming stripped 6 bases from V and 3 bases from J, with 15 bases between. The CDR3 extends over 14 amino acids. Here the CDR3 reads CASNPYGREETQYF. The CDR3 region has the DNA TGTGCCAGCAACCCTTATGGGCGGGAAGAGACCCAGTACTTC.

This clone has a single count. The chain has TRBV6-5 and TRBJ1-1, with D hard to call. The CDR3 sequence is 13 residues long. Germline V gene lookup returns CDR1 MNHEY and CDR2 SVGAGI. Trimming stripped 7 bases from V and 3 bases from J, with 12 bases between. The CDR3: CASNQVVDTEAFF. For the CDR3, the DNA is TGTGCCAGCAACCAGGTAGTAGACACTGAAGCTTTCTTT.

On this clone itself: Germline and junction disagree at one end, which may indicate a read error. The V gene is TRBV2, the J gene TRBJ2-7; 9 bases are shared with TRBD1. From germline, CDR1 is SNHLY and CDR2 FYNNEI. The CDR3 loop spans 12 amino acids. In nucleotides, the CDR3 is TGTGCCAGCAGTGTACCGGGACAGGGTCATCACTTC. This gives the protein CASSVPGQGHHF.

The chain links TRBV18 to TRBJ2-7; 13 nucleotides agree with TRBD2. V dropped 3 bases and J dropped 3; count of bases not matched to a gene: 8. The CDR3 has 17 amino acids. CDR1 and CDR2 (germline): KGHSH, LQKENI. The CDR3 protein is CASSPGTSGIIIYEQYF. In DNA form, the CDR3 reads TGTGCCAGCTCACCGGGGACTAGCGGGATAATTATCTACGAGCAGTACTTC.

The chain combines TRBV5-4 with TRBJ2-1, with 13 nucleotides matching TRBD2. This CDR3 spans 15 amino acids. The germline V gene encodes CDR1 SGHNT and CDR2 YYREEE (reference sequence). V dropped 0 bases and J dropped 7; count of bases not matched to a gene: 1. In DNA, the CDR3 is TGTGCCAGCAGCTTGGGACTAGCGGGAGGAAATGAGCAGTTCTTC. This encodes CASSLGLAGGNEQFF.

The rearrangement joins TRBV5-1 to TRBJ2-1; 8 bases are shared with TRBD1. Germline values: CDR1 SGHRS, CDR2 YFSETQ. The V and J ends lost 7 bases and 9 bases, in that order; junction bases with no gene match: 15. This CDR3 is built from 15 residues. CDR3 sequence (DNA): TGCGCCAGCGCCAAGGTGGGACAGGAGAACAGTGAGCAGTTCTTC. As protein: CASAKVGQENSEQFF. Full variable domain (remainder filled in from reference TRBV5-1 and TRBJ2-1): KAGVTQTPRYLIKTRGQQVTLSCSPISGHRSVSWYQQTPGQGLQFLFEYFSETQRNKGNFPGRFSGRQFSNSRSEMNVSTLELGDSALYLCASAKVGQENSEQFFGPGTRLTVL.

V gene TRBV5-4 combines with J gene TRBJ2-2; 11 nucleotides align to TRBD1. Germline V lookup: CDR1 SGHNT, CDR2 YYREEE (reference sequence). CDR3 length: 14 residues. V was clipped by 4 bases and J by 7 bases; unmatched bases: 3. CDR3 DNA: TGTGCCAGCAGCCGGACAGGGGGCATCGGGGAGCTGTTTTTT. It encodes CASSRTGGIGELFF.

A single count supports this clone. The rearrangement uses TRBV5-1 and TRBJ2-7, with D possibly being TRBD1 (5 bases). CDR1 is SGHRS, CDR2 YFSETQ, per germline. The CDR3 spans 16 residues. Trimming took off 1 base at V and 0 bases at J, with 14 bases between the two ends. CDR3 in DNA: TGCGCCAGCAGCTTGTGGAACAGGCCCAGCTCCTACGAGCAGTACTTC. It specifies CASSLWNRPSSYEQYF.

V and J are TRBV5-1 and TRBJ2-2, with 16 bases that match TRBD2. The J segment lost 6 bases and the V segment lost 2 bases, leaving 10 bases of the junction unmatched. Germline-derived CDR1 and CDR2 are SGHRS and YFSETQ. There are 19 residues in the CDR3. DNA for the CDR3: TGCGCCAGCAGCTTAAGAGCGGGACTAGCGGGGGGGCTCCCCGGGGAGCTGTTTTTT. Its protein product is CASSLRAGLAGGLPGELFF.

The chain is built from TRBV16 and TRBJ1-2; 7 nucleotides match TRBD1. V was clipped by 1 base and J by 7 bases; unmatched bases: 6. The length of the CDR3 is 14 residues. Germline V lookup: CDR1 KGHSY, CDR2 FQNENV. CDR3 in DNA: TGTGCCAGCAGCCAATTTACAGGGGCCTCTGGCTACACCTTC. This codes for CASSQFTGASGYTF.

This sequence joins TRBV29-1 and TRBJ1-1; the match to TRBD1 covers 9 bases. Germline-derived CDR1 and CDR2 are SQVTM and ANQGSEA. The junction had 18 bases not matched to a gene; V was cut back by 2 bases and J by 5 bases. The CDR3 extends over 18 amino acids. The CDR3 reads CSVEIVVPGQGLVTEAFF. The CDR3, as DNA: TGCAGCGTTGAAATCGTGGTCCCGGGACAGGGTTTAGTTACTGAAGCTTTCTTT.

The V gene is TRBV6-1, the J gene TRBJ1-2; D gene ambiguous. Germline assignment: CDR1 MNHNS and CDR2 SASEGT. This CDR3 comprises 14 residues. Trimming left V 1 base short and J 4 bases short, with 10 bases between. Here the CDR3 DNA reads TGTGCCAGCAGTGAAGGGTGGGCATCCTATGGCTACACCTTC. It translates to CASSEGWASYGYTF.

The J gene is TRBJ2-3, the V gene TRBV28; 10 positions agree with TRBD1. The CDR3 covers 15 residues. Germline-derived CDR1 and CDR2 are MDHEN and SYDVKM. Germline trimming cut 6 bases from V and 6 bases from J; bases unmatched to any gene: 9. CDR3 in amino acids: CASRAGGQGLDTQYF. Here the CDR3 DNA reads TGTGCCAGCAGAGCCGGGGGACAGGGGTTGGATACGCAGTATTTT.

V gene TRBV2 combines with J gene TRBJ1-2, with TRBD1 as a possible D gene (5 bases). V was cut by 4 bases and J by 0 bases, with 21 bases left in between. This CDR3 is built from 18 residues. Germline V gene sequence: CDR1 SNHLY, CDR2 FYNNEI. The CDR3 region has the DNA TGTGCCAGCAGTGTGGGGGGGTTCGCGACCTTAGCTAACTATGGCTACACCTTC. Its protein is CASSVGGFATLANYGYTF.